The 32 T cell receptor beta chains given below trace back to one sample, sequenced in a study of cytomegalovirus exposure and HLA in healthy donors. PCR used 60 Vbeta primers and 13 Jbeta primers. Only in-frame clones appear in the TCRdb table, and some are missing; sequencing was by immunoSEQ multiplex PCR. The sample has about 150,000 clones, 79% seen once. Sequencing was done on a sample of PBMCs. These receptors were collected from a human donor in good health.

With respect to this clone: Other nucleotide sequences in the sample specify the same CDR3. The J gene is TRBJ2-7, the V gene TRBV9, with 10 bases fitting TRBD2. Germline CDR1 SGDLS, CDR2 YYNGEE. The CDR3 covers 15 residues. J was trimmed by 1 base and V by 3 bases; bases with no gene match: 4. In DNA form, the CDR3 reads TGTGCCAGCAGCGCCGGGACTAGCGCGTCCTACGAGCAGTACTTC. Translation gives CASSAGTSASYEQYF. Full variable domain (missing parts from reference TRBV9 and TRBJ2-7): DSGVTQTPKHLITATGQRVTLRCSPRSGDLSVYWYQQSLDQGLQFLIQYYNGEERAKGNILERFSAQQFPDLHSELNLSSLELGDSALYFCASSAGTSASYEQYFGPGTRLTVT.

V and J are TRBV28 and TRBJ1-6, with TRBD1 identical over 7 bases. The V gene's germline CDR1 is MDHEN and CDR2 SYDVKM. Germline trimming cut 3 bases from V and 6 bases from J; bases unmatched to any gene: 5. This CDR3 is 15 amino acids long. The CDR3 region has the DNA TGTGCCAGCAGTTTTACGGGACAGAGTAATTCACCCCTCCACTTT. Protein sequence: CASSFTGQSNSPLHF.

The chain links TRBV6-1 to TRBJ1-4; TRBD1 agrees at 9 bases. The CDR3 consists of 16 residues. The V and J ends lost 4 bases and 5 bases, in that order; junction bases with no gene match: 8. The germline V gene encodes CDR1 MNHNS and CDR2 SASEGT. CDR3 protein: CASSGTPGTGNEKLFF. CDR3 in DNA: TGTGCCAGCAGTGGAACCCCCGGGACAGGGAATGAAAAACTGTTTTTT.

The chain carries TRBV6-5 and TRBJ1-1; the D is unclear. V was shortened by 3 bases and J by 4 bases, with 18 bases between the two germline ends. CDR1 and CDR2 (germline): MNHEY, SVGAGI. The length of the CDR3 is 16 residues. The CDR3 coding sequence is TGTGCCAGCAGTTATGGGTCGAACAGCCGTCTCACTGAAGCTTTCTTT. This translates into CASSYGSNSRLTEAFF.

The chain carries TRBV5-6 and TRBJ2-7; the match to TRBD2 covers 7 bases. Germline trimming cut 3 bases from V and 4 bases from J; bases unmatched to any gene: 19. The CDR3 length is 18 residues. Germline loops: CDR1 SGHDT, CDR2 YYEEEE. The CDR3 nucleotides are TGTGCCAGCAGCTCCCGTAATAAATTCGGGACTACCTTATACGAGCAGTACTTC. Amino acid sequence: CASSSRNKFGTTLYEQYF.

The CDR3, as DNA: TGTGCCATCGGGACAGGGGACCCCCCTCACGAGCAGTACTTC. Amino acids: CAIGTGDPPHEQYF. The chain is built from TRBV10-3 and TRBJ2-7, with 10 bases fitting TRBD1. Germline V CDR1 and CDR2: ENHRY, SYGVKD. Trimming cost V 8 bases and J 5 bases; bases outside gene matches: 9. This CDR3 is 14 amino acids long.

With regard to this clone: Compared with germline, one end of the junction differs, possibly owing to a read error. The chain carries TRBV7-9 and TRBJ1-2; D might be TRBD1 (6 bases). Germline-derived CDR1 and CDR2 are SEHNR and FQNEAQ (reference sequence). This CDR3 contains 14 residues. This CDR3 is CSSNPVPGGRGYTF. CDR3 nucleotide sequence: TGTTCCAGCAATCCCGTCCCGGGGGGCCGTGGCTACACCTTC.

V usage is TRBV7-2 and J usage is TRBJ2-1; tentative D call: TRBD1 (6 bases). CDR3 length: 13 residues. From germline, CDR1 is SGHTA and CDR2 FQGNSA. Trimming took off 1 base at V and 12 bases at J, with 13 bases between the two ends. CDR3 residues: CASSLEGHGTQFF. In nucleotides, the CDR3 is TGTGCCAGCAGCTTAGAGGGACACGGGACGCAGTTCTTC.

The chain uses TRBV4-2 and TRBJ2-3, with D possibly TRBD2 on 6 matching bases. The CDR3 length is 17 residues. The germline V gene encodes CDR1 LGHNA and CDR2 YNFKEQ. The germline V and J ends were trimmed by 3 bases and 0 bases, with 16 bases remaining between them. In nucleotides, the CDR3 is TGTGCCAGCAGCCATGCCGATAGCGGCCCTAGCACAGATACGCAGTATTTT. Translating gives CASSHADSGPSTDTQYF.

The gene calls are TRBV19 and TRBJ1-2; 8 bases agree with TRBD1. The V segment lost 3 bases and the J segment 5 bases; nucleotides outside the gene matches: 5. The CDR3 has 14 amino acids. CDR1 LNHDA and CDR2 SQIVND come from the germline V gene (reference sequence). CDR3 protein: CASSIDRGLYGYTF. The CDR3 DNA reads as TGTGCCAGTAGTATTGACAGGGGACTTTATGGCTACACCTTC.

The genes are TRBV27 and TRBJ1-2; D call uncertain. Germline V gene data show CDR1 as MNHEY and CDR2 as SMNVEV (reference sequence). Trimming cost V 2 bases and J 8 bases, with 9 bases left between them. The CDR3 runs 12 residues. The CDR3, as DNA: TGTGCCAGCAGTTTAGGTACAGTGGGCTACACCTTC. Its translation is CASSLGTVGYTF.

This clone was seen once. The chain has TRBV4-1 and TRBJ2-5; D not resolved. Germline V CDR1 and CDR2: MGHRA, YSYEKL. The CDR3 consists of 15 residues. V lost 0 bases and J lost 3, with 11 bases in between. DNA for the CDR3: TGCGCCAGCAGCCAAGATCAGAGAAGCGAAGAGACCCAGTACTTC. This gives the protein CASSQDQRSEETQYF.

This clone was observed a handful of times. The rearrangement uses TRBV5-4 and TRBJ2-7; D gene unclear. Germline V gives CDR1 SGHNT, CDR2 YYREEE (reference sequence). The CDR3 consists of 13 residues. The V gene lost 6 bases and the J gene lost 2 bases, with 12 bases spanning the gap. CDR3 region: CASNDPTTYEQYF. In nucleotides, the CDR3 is TGTGCCAGCAACGATCCAACAACCTACGAGCAGTACTTC.

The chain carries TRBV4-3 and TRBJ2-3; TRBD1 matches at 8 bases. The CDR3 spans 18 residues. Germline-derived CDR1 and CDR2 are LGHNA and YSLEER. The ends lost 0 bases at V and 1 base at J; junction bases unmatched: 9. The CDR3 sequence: CASSQEGPGGQGTDTQYF. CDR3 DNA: TGCGCCAGCAGCCAAGAGGGGCCCGGGGGACAGGGCACAGATACGCAGTATTTT.

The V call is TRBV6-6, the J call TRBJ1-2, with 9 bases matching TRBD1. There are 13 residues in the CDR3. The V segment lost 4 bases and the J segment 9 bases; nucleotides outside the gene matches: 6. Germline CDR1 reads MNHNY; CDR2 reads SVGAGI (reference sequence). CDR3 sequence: CASSSRDRDRYTF. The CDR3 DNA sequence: TGTGCCAGCAGTTCCCGGGACAGGGATCGCTACACCTTC.

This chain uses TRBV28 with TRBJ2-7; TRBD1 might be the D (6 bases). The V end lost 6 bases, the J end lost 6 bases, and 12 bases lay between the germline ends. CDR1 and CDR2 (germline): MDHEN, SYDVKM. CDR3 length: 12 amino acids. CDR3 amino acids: CASRQGLFEQYF. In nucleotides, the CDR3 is TGTGCCAGCAGACAGGGTTTATTCGAGCAGTACTTC.

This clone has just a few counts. DNA of the CDR3: TGCGCCAGCAGCACCGGGACTAGCGGGGGTGCTGAGCAGTTCTTC. Translating gives CASSTGTSGGAEQFF. The chain links TRBV5-1 to TRBJ2-1; 14 bases map to TRBD2. The CDR3 has 15 residues. Germline V lookup: CDR1 SGHRS, CDR2 YFSETQ. Trimming took 4 bases from V and 9 from J; bases not matched to a gene: 6.

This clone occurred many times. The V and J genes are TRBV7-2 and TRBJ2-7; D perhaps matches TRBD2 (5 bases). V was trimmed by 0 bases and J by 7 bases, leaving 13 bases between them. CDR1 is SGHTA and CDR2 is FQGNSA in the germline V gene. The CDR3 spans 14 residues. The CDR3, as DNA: TGTGCCAGCAGCTTAGCCGTGGGTCCGGGGGAGCAGTACTTC. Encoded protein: CASSLAVGPGEQYF.

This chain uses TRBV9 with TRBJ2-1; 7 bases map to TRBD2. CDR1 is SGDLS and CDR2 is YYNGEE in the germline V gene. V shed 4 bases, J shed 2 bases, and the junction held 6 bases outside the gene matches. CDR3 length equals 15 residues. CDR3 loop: CASSPTGLPYNEQFF. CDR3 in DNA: TGTGCCAGCAGCCCAACGGGACTACCCTACAATGAGCAGTTCTTC.

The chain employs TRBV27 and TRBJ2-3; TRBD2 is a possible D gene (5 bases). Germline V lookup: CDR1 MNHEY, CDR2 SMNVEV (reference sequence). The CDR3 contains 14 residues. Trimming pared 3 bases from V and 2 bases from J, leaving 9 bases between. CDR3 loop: CASSLERYTDTQYF. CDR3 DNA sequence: TGTGCCAGCAGTTTGGAGCGGTACACAGATACGCAGTATTTT.

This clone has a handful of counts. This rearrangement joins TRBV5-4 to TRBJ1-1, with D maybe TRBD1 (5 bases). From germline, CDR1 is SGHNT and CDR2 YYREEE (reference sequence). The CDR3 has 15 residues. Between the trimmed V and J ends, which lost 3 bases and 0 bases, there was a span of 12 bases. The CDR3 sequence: CASSSVTVLNTEAFF. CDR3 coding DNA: TGTGCCAGCAGCTCGGTGACAGTTTTGAACACTGAAGCTTTCTTT.

CDR3 DNA sequence: TGTGCCAGCAGCCGGCAGGGGGTAGGAAACACCATATATTTT. It encodes CASSRQGVGNTIYF. This chain links TRBV6-1 with TRBJ1-3; 7 bases are a match to TRBD1. Germline assignment: CDR1 MNHNS and CDR2 SASEGT. After removal of 6 bases from V and 4 bases from J, the junction contained 6 bases not matched to a gene. The CDR3 sequence is 14 residues long.

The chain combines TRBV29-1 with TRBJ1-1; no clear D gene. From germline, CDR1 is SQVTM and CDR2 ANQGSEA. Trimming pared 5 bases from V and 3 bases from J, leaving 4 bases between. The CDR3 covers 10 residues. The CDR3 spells CSVRDTEAFF. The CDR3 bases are TGCAGCGTTCGGGACACTGAAGCTTTCTTT.

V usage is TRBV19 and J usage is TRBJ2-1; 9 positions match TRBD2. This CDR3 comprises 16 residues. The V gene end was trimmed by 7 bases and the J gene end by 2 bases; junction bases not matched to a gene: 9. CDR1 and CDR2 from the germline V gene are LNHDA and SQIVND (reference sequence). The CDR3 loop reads CASIGSGSRAYNEQFF. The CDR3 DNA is TGTGCCAGTATTGGTAGCGGGAGTAGGGCCTACAATGAGCAGTTCTTC.

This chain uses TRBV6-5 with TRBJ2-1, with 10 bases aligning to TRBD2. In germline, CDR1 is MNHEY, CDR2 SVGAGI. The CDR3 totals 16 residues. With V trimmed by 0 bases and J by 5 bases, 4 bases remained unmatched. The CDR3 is CASSYSASGGHNEQFF. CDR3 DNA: TGTGCCAGCAGTTACTCGGCTAGCGGGGGACACAATGAGCAGTTCTTC.

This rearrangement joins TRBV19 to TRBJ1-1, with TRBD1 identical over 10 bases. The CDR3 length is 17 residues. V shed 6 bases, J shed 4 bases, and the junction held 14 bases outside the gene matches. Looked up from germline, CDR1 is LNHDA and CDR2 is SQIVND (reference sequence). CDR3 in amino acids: CASRTGTGADRSTEAFF. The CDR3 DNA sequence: TGTGCCAGTAGAACCGGGACAGGGGCTGATCGAAGCACTGAAGCTTTCTTT.

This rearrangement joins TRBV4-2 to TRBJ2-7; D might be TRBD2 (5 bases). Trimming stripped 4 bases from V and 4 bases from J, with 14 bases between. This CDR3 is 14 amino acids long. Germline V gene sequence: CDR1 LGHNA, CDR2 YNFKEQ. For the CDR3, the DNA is TGTGCCAGCAGCCTAGGTACGGGATCTTACGAGCAGTACTTC. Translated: CASSLGTGSYEQYF.

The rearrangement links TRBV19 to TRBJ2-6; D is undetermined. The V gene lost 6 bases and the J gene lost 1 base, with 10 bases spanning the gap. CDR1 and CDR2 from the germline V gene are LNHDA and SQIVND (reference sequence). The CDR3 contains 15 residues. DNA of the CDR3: TGTGCCAGTAGCCACGTCAGATCTGGGGCCAACGTCCTGACTTTC. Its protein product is CASSHVRSGANVLTF.

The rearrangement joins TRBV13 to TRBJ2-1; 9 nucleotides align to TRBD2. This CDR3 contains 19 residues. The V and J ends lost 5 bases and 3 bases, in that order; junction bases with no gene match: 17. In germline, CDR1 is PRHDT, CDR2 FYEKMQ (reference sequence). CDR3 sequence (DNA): TGTGCCAGCAGCCACGGGGTGGGTAGCGGGAGATCTCGCTACAATGAGCAGTTCTTC. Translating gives CASSHGVGSGRSRYNEQFF.

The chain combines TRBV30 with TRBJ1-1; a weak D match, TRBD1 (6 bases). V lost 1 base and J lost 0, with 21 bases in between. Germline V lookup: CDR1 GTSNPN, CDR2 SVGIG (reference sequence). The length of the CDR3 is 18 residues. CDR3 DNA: TGTGCCTGGAGTGCCGGCTTACAGGGAAGAATGGTGAACACTGAAGCTTTCTTT. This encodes CAWSAGLQGRMVNTEAFF.

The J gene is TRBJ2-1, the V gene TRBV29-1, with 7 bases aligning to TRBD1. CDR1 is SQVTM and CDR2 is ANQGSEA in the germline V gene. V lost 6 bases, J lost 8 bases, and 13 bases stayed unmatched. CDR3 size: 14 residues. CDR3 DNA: TGCAGCGTCCCCCCTGGGCCGCAGGGGGATGAGCAGTTCTTC. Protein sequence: CSVPPGPQGDEQFF.

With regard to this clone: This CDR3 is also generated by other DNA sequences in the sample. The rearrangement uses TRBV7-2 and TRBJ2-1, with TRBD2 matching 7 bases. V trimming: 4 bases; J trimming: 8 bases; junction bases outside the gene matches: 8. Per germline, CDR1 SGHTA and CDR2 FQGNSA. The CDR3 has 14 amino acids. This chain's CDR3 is CASSSPSGGDEQFF. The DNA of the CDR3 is TGTGCCAGCAGCTCCCCTAGCGGAGGCGATGAGCAGTTCTTC. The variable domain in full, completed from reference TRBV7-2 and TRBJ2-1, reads GAGVSQSPSNKVTEKGKDVELRCDPISGHTALYWYRQSLGQGLEFLIYFQGNSAPDKSGLPSDRFSAERTGGSVSTLTIQRTQQEDSAVYLCASSSPSGGDEQFFGPGTRLTVL.